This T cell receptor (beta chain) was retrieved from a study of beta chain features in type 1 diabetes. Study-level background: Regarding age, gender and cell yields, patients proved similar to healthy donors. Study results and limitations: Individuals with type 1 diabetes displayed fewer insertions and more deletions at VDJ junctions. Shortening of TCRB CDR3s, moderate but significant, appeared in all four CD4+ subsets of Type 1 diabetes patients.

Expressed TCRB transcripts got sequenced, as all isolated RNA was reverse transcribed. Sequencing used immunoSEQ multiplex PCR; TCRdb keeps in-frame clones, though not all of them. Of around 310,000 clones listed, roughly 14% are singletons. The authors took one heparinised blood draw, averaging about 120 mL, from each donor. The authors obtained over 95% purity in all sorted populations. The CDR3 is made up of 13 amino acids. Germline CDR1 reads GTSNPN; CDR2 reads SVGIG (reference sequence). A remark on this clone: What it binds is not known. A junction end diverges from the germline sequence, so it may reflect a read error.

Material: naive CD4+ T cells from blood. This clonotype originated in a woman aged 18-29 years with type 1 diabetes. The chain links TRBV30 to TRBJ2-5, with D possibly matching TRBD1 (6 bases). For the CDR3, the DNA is TGTGCCTGGAGTGGGCGAATTCCCGAACAGGGTCACTTC. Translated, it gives CAWSGRIPEQGHF.